These 27 T cell receptor beta chains were sequenced from one sample in a study of identical twins (dated by TCRdb to about 2016). Library construction relied on 5' RACE. Instrument on record: Illumina HiSeq 2000. In-frame beta chains were kept once TCRdb had trimmed the public reads at Q25 with fastp and called clones with MiXCR. Each entry merges the rows of one CDR3 protein and shows their most common DNA and genes. The sample includes more than 600,000 distinct CDR3 sequences, with roughly 20% observed a single time. The top ten clonotypes cover around 13% of the sample. The same sample was also used in a study of T cells expressing NK-cell markers.

The sequenced sample was PBMCs. Receptors originate from a young woman in good health.

V usage is TRBV5-1 and J usage is TRBJ1-5; tentatively, D is TRBD1 (5 bases). Germline V gene lookup returns CDR1 SGHRS and CDR2 YFSETQ. The CDR3 totals 14 residues. The V and J ends lost 2 bases and 6 bases respectively, with 12 bases between them. The CDR3 DNA sequence: TGCGCCAGCAGCTTTGCAGGGACTGGTCAGCCCCAGCATTTT. Amino acids: CASSFAGTGQPQHF.

The table lists this clonotype with a few counts. The chain uses TRBV20-1 and TRBJ2-3; TRBD1 aligns across 7 bases. Trimming took 6 bases from V and 2 from J; bases not matched to a gene: 5. Germline CDR1 is DFQATT and CDR2 is SNEGSKA (reference sequence). This CDR3 is 13 amino acids long. Here the CDR3 DNA reads TGCAGTGCAGAGGGGGCGTACACAGATACGCAGTATTTT. It codes for CSAEGAYTDTQYF.

This rearrangement joins TRBV12-5 to TRBJ1-4; perhaps TRBD1 as D (5 bases). Germline V gene sequence: CDR1 LGHNT, CDR2 FRNRAP. This CDR3 has 16 residues. Trimming shortened V by 1 base and J by 0 bases, and 9 bases separated the two germline ends. CDR3 sequence (DNA): TGTGCTAGTGGTTTGGCCGGAGGGGCAACTAATGAAAAACTGTTTTTT. Translating it yields CASGLAGGATNEKLFF.

In this sample, this clonotype turned up a few times. This chain joins TRBV12-3 or TRBV12-4 and TRBJ2-1; possible D gene TRBD2, 6 bases. The CDR3 length is 16 residues. The V end was cut by 3 bases, the J end by 0 bases, with 12 bases between. Written as DNA, the CDR3 is TGTGCCAGCAGTTTCAGGAGGGTGAGCTCCTACAATGAGCAGTTCTTC. It is translated as CASSFRRVSSYNEQFF.

The chain uses TRBV6-2 or TRBV6-3 and TRBJ2-1, with TRBD2 matching over 8 bases. Germline CDR1 is MNHEY and CDR2 is SVGEGT. The CDR3 is made up of 19 amino acids. The ends lost 2 bases at V and 1 base at J; junction bases unmatched: 13. The CDR3 bases are TGTGCCAGCAGTTACAACCCCTTTACTAGCGGAGGATCCTACAATGAGCAGTTCTTC. Translated, it gives CASSYNPFTSGGSYNEQFF.

The chain has TRBV29-1 and TRBJ2-3; D gene uncertain. V lost 4 bases and J lost 4, with 9 bases in between. In germline, CDR1 is SQVTM, CDR2 ANQGSEA. The CDR3 has 12 amino acids. The CDR3, as DNA: TGCAGCGTTGCTCCAGTTTCAGATACGCAGTATTTT. This codes for CSVAPVSDTQYF.

The chain carries TRBV27 and TRBJ2-5; D ambiguous. This CDR3 is 15 amino acids long. Trimming took off 5 bases at V and 5 bases at J, with 18 bases between the two ends. CDR1 MNHEY and CDR2 SMNVEV come from the germline V gene (reference sequence). As DNA, the CDR3 is TGTGCCAGCAGTCCCCCCCTAGGAATCGGGGAGACCCAGTACTTC. Translating gives CASSPPLGIGETQYF.

This clonotype was observed at least ten times. This chain joins TRBV12-3 or TRBV12-4 and TRBJ1-1; D remains unclear. Trimming cost V 5 bases and J 0 bases, with 7 bases left between them. The CDR3 covers 13 residues. The CDR3 DNA is TGTGCCAGCAGTGGTGAGATGAACACTGAAGCTTTCTTT. Protein: CASSGEMNTEAFF.

This clonotype was detected only a few times. The rearrangement uses TRBV29-1 and TRBJ2-3; D might be TRBD2 (6 bases). CDR3 length: 14 residues. Per the germline V gene, CDR1 is SQVTM and CDR2 is ANQGSEA. V dropped 8 bases and J dropped 1 base, with 16 bases sitting between them. CDR3 DNA: TGCAGCTCAGCGCGGGGTGCGGGCACAGATACGCAGTATTTT. The encoded protein is CSSARGAGTDTQYF.

V gene TRBV29-1 combines with J gene TRBJ1-1, with D hard to call. The CDR3 extends over 12 amino acids. The germline CDR1 and CDR2 sequences are SQVTM and ANQGSEA. The V gene lost 6 bases and the J gene lost 0 bases, with 8 bases spanning the gap. DNA of the CDR3: TGCAGCGTCCGAGACCTGAACACTGAAGCTTTCTTT. It codes for CSVRDLNTEAFF.

The genes are TRBV7-2 and TRBJ2-7, with D possibly being TRBD1 (5 bases). The ends were cut back, 1 base at V and 4 bases at J, with 14 bases in the middle. Germline V gene data show CDR1 as SGHTA and CDR2 as FQGNSA. The CDR3 is 15 residues long. CDR3 bases: TGTGCCAGCAGCTTAGTGGGAAGGGGTGCTTACGAGCAGTACTTC. Protein: CASSLVGRGAYEQYF.

This clonotype has ten or more counts. The chain recombines TRBV12-3 or TRBV12-4 with TRBJ2-1, with 11 positions matching TRBD2. V gave up 8 bases and J gave up 5 bases; unmatched junction bases: 2. The CDR3 length is 13 residues. The CDR3 nucleotides are TGTGCCAGCGGGACTAGCGGTAACAATGAGCAGTTCTTC. Its protein is CASGTSGNNEQFF.

V and J are TRBV12-3 or TRBV12-4 and TRBJ2-1; D is unresolved. Trimming removed 7 bases at V and 3 bases at J, with 19 bases between. CDR3 length: 16 residues. CDR3 DNA sequence: TGTGCCAGCACTCAACCCCCTCCGGGCAGCTACAATGAGCAGTTCTTC. Protein: CASTQPPPGSYNEQFF.

This chain connects TRBV29-1 to TRBJ2-3, with D unclear. The CDR3 length is 11 residues. With 4 bases removed from V and 5 bases from J, the gap between germline ends came to 7 bases. Germline assignment: CDR1 SQVTM and CDR2 ANQGSEA. The CDR3 is CSVGLEDTQYF. In DNA, the CDR3 is TGCAGCGTTGGACTTGAAGATACGCAGTATTTT.

The V and J genes are TRBV12-3 or TRBV12-4 and TRBJ2-2; D might be TRBD1 (5 bases). V lost 3 bases and J 4 bases, leaving 12 bases between the germline ends. CDR3 length: 15 residues. Here the CDR3 reads CASSFGSRVTGELFF. The CDR3 DNA reads as TGTGCCAGCAGTTTCGGAAGCAGGGTCACCGGGGAGCTGTTTTTT.

This clonotype has more than one count but fewer than ten. The genes are TRBV6-1 and TRBJ1-3, with D perhaps matching TRBD1 (6 bases). Looked up from germline, CDR1 is MNHNS and CDR2 is SASEGT. CDR3 length: 14 amino acids. Trimming took 11 bases from V and 0 from J, leaving 14 bases between them. CDR3 sequence reads: CAGEGGSSGNTIYF. The CDR3 nucleotides are TGTGCCGGCGAGGGGGGAAGCTCTGGAAACACCATATATTTT.

The rearrangement joins TRBV7-9 to TRBJ2-1, with D perhaps matching TRBD2 (5 bases). In germline, CDR1 is SEHNR, CDR2 FQNEAQ (reference sequence). CDR3 length: 13 amino acids. Trimming shortened V by 4 bases and J by 5 bases, and 9 bases separated the two germline ends. For the CDR3, the DNA is TGTGCCAGCAGCTCGAGGGCTGACAATGAGCAGTTCTTC. It specifies CASSSRADNEQFF.

The chain combines TRBV4-3 with TRBJ2-5, with 10 bases identical to TRBD2. This CDR3 has 17 residues. The J segment lost 5 bases and the V segment lost 4 bases, leaving 13 bases of the junction unmatched. Germline CDR1 is LGHNA and CDR2 is YSLEER. CDR3 nucleotides: TGCGCCAGCAGCCCCATGAAGGGACTAGCGAAGGGTGAGACCCAGTACTTC. This encodes CASSPMKGLAKGETQYF.

This sequence joins TRBV5-1 and TRBJ2-7, with 8 bases matching TRBD2. Germline loops: CDR1 SGHRS, CDR2 YFSETQ. The CDR3 length is 18 residues. V lost 1 base, J lost 4 bases, and 16 bases stayed unmatched. The CDR3 nucleotides read TGCGCCAGCAGCTTGCAGCCTTCCACAGCGGGGGCCGCTTACGAGCAGTACTTC. This codes for CASSLQPSTAGAAYEQYF.

V and J are TRBV7-9 and TRBJ2-7; TRBD1 is a possible D gene (6 bases). The germline V and J ends were trimmed by 3 bases and 4 bases, with 19 bases remaining between them. Germline V gene sequence: CDR1 SEHNR, CDR2 FQNEAQ (reference sequence). The CDR3 is 16 residues long. CDR3 coding DNA: TGTGCCAGCAGCTTGGGCCAAACCCGAGGGGGATACGAGCAGTACTTC. This codes for CASSLGQTRGGYEQYF.

This chain connects TRBV20-1 to TRBJ2-7, with TRBD2 matching over 10 bases. The germline gives CDR1 DFQATT, CDR2 SNEGSKA (reference sequence). This CDR3 comprises 12 residues. The CDR3 sequence is CSALAGVYEQYF. CDR3 DNA sequence: TGCAGCGCTCTAGCGGGAGTTTACGAGCAGTACTTC.

V usage is TRBV6-1 and J usage is TRBJ2-7; 8 bases are a match to TRBD1. CDR3 length equals 15 residues. The V and J ends lost 4 bases and 5 bases, in that order; junction bases with no gene match: 10. CDR1 and CDR2 (germline): MNHNS, SASEGT. The CDR3 DNA reads as TGTGCCAGCAGTGTCCGGACAGGGAGCTTCCACGAGCAGTACTTC. This codes for CASSVRTGSFHEQYF.

The V and J genes are TRBV2 and TRBJ2-2, with 9 positions matching TRBD1. Germline CDR1 reads SNHLY; CDR2 reads FYNNEI. V dropped 7 bases and J dropped 4; count of bases not matched to a gene: 13. The CDR3 spans 17 residues. The CDR3: CASTRPTGGGGTGELFF. The CDR3 DNA reads as TGTGCCAGCACCAGACCAACAGGGGGCGGGGGCACCGGGGAGCTGTTTTTT.

V and J are TRBV29-1 and TRBJ2-1; a possible D gene is TRBD1 (6 bases). V lost 2 bases and J 14 bases, leaving 7 bases between the germline ends. CDR1 is SQVTM and CDR2 is ANQGSEA in the germline V gene. The CDR3 consists of 9 residues. DNA of the CDR3: TGCAGCGTTGAAAGGGGGAAGTTCTTC. Its translation is CSVERGKFF.

The chain is built from TRBV12-3 or TRBV12-4 and TRBJ2-3; 7 bases are shared with TRBD2. With V trimmed by 8 bases and J by 3 bases, 5 bases remained unmatched. This CDR3 comprises 13 residues. CDR3: CASGREGTDTQYF. The CDR3 nucleotides read TGTGCCAGCGGAAGGGAGGGAACAGATACGCAGTATTTT.

The rearrangement links TRBV10-3 to TRBJ2-7, with D perhaps matching TRBD2 (6 bases). V lost 7 bases and J lost 10, with 20 bases in between. The CDR3 covers 13 residues. Germline V gene data show CDR1 as ENHRY and CDR2 as SYGVKD. The CDR3 loop is CAINPTGRDSQYF. The DNA for the CDR3 is TGTGCCATCAACCCGACTGGAAGGGACTCCCAGTACTTC.

The CDR3 sequence: CSVSNGVQETQYF. DNA for the CDR3: TGCAGCGTTTCTAACGGGGTGCAAGAGACCCAGTACTTC. This chain links TRBV29-1 with TRBJ2-5; weak D call: TRBD2 (5 bases). The V end lost 5 bases, the J end lost 2 bases, and 12 bases lay between the germline ends. Germline V gene lookup returns CDR1 SQVTM and CDR2 ANQGSEA. The CDR3 spans 13 residues. The full variable domain, rest sourced from reference TRBV29-1 and TRBJ2-5, is SAVISQKPSRDICQRGTSLTIQCQVDSQVTMMFWYRQQPGQSLTLIATANQGSEATYESGFVIDKFPISRPNLTFSTLTVSNMSPEDSSIYLCSVSNGVQETQYFGPGTRLLVL.